A single T cell receptor (beta chain) is shown here with its context. Original analysis: Quantification of nucleated cells was approximated via reference gene primer amplification. TCRdb's table, derived via immunoSEQ multiplex PCR, lists solely in-frame clones and lacks some. V and J calls and clone size follow that table, whereas D and trimming were derived from the DNA. Here the sample spans some 100,000 clones, 80% to 95% being singletons. The data belong to a study of blood T cell repertoires in COVID-19. Across the whole study: T cells, B-cell-depleted T cells, or PBMCs supplied cDNA or gDNA.

This CDR3 comprises 13 residues. Germline CDR1 is GTSNPN and CDR2 is SVGIG (reference sequence). The ends were cut back, 3 bases at V and 7 bases at J, with 12 bases in the middle. This clonotype was obtained from a man aged 55 to 69 with acute or convalescent COVID-19. This chain joins TRBV30 and TRBJ1-4; a weak D match, TRBD1 (6 bases). The sequencing input was peripheral blood. Written as DNA, the CDR3 is TGTGCCTGGAGCTCCCGGACAGCTGAAAAACTGTTTTTT. As protein: CAWSSRTAEKLFF.